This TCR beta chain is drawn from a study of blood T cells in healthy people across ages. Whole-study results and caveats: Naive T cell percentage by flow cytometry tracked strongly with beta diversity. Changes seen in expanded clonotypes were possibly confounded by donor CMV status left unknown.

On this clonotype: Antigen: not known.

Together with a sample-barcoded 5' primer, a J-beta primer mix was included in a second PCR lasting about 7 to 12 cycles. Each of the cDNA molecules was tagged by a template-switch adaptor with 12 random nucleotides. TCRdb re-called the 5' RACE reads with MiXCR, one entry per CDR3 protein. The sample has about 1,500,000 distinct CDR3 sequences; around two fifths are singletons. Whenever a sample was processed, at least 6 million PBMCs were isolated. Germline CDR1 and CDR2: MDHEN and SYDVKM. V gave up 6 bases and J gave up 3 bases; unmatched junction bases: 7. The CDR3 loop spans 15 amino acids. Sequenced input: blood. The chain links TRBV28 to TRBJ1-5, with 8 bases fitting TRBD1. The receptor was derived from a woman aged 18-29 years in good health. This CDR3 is CASRPNRGDNQPQHF. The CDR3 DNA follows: TGTGCCAGCAGACCAAACAGGGGGGACAATCAGCCCCAGCATTTT. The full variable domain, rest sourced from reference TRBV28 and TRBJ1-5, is DVKVTQSSRYLVKRTGEKVFLECVQDMDHENMFWYRQDPGLGLRLIYFSYDVKMKEKGDIPEGYSVSREKKERFSLILESASTNQTSMYLCASRPNRGDNQPQHFGDGTRLSIL.